One sample yielded the 3 T cell receptor beta chains listed below, sequenced in a study of T cells after posttransplantation cyclophosphamide. A marrow graft followed busulfan-fludarabine conditioning, with cyclophosphamide on days +3 and +4. Using immunoSEQ multiplex PCR, the repertoire was profiled, and TCRdb retains in-frame clones only, with some absent. This sample comprises 15,000 to 20,000 clones, none seen once only. The specimen was PBMCs, collected after allogeneic stem cell transplant with posttransplant cyclophosphamide. The receptor set was obtained from a female patient younger than 45 who received an allogeneic stem cell transplant from a related donor, was CMV-positive, and had no GVHD. Some T cells may arise from the graft donor.

This clone has ten or more counts. The rearrangement joins TRBV19 to TRBJ1-5, with D unclear. Trimming took 6 bases from V and 9 from J, leaving 15 bases between them. This CDR3 comprises 13 residues. Germline V gene sequence: CDR1 LNHDA, CDR2 SQIVND (reference sequence). As DNA, the CDR3 is TGTGCCAGTAGCTTCCTTAACGCGCGGCCCCAGCATTTT. Encoded protein: CASSFLNARPQHF.

This clone has a count of ten or more. The CDR3, as DNA: TGTGCCAGCAGCTTAGGACTAGCGCACTCCTACGAGCAGTACTTC. This encodes CASSLGLAHSYEQYF. V gene TRBV7-9 combines with J gene TRBJ2-7; 8 bases are a match to TRBD2. Germline V gene sequence: CDR1 SEHNR, CDR2 FQNEAQ (reference sequence). V trimming: 1 base; J trimming: 0 bases; junction bases outside the gene matches: 2. The CDR3 length is 15 residues.

This clone was seen ten or more times. The CDR3 DNA reads TGCAGCGTGCGACAGGGGAGCTCTGGAAACACCATATATTTT. Residues: CSVRQGSSGNTIYF. This chain joins TRBV29-1 and TRBJ1-3; 8 nucleotides align to TRBD1. V lost 6 bases to trimming and J lost 0 bases; unmatched junction nucleotides: 4. The V gene's germline CDR1 is SQVTM and CDR2 ANQGSEA. This CDR3 has 14 amino acids.